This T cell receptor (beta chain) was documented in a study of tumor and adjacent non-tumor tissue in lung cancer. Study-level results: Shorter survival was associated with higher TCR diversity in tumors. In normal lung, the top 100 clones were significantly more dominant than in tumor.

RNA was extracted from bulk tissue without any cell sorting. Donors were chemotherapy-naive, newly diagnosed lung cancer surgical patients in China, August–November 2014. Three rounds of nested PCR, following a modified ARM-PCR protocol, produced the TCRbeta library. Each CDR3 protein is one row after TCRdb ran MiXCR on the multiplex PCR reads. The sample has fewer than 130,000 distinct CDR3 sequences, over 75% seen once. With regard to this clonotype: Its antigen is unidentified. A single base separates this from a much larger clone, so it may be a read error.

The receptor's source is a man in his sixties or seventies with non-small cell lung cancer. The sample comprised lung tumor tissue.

CDR3 sequence (DNA): TGTGCCAGCAGTGAACTGTTTGCAACTAATGAAAAACTGTTTTTT. Its translation: CASSELFATNEKLFF. V usage is TRBV25-1 and J usage is TRBJ1-4, with D uncertain. The CDR3 spans 15 residues. Per the germline V gene, CDR1 is MGHDK and CDR2 is SYGVNS. Trimming took off 2 bases at V and 0 bases at J, with 7 bases between the two ends.